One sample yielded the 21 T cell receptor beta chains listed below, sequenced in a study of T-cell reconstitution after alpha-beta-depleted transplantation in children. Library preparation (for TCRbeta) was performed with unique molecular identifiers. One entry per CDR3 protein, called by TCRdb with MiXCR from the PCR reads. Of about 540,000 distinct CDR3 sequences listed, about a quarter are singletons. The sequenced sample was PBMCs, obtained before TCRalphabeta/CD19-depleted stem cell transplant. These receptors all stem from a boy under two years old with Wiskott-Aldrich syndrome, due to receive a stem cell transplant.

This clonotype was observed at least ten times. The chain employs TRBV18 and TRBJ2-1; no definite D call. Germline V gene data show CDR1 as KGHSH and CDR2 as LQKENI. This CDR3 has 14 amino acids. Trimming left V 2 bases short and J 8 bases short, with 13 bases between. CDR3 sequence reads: CASSPRQPRDEQFF. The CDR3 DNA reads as TGTGCCAGCTCACCAAGGCAGCCTAGAGATGAGCAGTTCTTC.

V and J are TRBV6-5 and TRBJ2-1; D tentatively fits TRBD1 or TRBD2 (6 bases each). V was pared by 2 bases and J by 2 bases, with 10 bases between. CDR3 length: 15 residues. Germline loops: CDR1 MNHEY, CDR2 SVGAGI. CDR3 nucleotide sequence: TGTGCCAGCAGTTACGCGGAGGGGGCCTACAATGAGCAGTTCTTC. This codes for CASSYAEGAYNEQFF.

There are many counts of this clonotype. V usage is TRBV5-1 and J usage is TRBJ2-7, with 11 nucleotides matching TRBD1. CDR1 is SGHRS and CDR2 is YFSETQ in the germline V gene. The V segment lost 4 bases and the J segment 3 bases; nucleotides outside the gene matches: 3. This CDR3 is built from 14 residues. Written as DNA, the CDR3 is TGCGCCAGCAGCCACGGGACAGGGGGCTACGAGCAGTACTTC. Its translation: CASSHGTGGYEQYF.

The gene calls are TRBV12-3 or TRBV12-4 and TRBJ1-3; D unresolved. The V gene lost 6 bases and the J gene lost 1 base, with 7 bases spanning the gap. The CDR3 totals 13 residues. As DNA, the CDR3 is TGTGCCAGCAGGCGCCTTTCTGGAAACACCATATATTTT. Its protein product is CASRRLSGNTIYF.

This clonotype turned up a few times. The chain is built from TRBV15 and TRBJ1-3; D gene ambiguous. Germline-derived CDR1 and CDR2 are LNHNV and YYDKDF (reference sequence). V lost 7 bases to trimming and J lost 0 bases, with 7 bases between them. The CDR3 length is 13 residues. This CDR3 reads CATTMGSGNTIYF. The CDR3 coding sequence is TGTGCCACCACCATGGGCTCTGGAAACACCATATATTTT.

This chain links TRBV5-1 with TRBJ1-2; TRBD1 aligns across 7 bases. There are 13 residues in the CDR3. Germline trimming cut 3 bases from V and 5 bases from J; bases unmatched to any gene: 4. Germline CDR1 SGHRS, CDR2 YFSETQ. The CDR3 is CASSWGDRYGYTF. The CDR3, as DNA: TGCGCCAGCAGCTGGGGGGACAGATATGGCTACACCTTC.

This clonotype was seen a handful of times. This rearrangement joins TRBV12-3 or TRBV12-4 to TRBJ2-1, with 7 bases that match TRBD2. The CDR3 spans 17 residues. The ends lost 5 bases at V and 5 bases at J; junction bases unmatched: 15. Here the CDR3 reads CASSLRPGLGGDNEQFF. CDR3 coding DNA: TGTGCCAGCAGTCTACGCCCCGGACTAGGAGGAGACAATGAGCAGTTCTTC.

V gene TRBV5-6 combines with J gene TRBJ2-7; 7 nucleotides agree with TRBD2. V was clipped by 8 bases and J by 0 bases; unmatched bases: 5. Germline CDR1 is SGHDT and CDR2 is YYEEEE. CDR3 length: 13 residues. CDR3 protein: CASALADSYEQYF. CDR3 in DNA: TGTGCCAGTGCCCTAGCGGACTCCTACGAGCAGTACTTC.

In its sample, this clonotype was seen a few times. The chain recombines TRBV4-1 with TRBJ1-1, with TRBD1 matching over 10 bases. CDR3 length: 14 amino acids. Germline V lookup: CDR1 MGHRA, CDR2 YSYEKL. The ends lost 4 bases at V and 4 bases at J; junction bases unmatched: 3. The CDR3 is CASSPRQGATEAFF. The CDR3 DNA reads TGCGCCAGCAGCCCCCGACAGGGGGCCACTGAAGCTTTCTTT.

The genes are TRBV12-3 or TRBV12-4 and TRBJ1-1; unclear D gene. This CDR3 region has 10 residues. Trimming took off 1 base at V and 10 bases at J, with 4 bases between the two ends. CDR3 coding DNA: TGTGCCAGCAGTTTAGTACGAGCTTTCTTT. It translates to CASSLVRAFF.

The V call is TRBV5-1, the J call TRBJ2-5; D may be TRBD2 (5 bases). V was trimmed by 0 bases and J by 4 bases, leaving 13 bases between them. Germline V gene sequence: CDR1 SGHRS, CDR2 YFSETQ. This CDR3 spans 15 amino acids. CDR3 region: CASSLGSRGGETQYF. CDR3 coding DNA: TGCGCCAGCAGCTTGGGTAGCCGTGGAGGAGAGACCCAGTACTTC.

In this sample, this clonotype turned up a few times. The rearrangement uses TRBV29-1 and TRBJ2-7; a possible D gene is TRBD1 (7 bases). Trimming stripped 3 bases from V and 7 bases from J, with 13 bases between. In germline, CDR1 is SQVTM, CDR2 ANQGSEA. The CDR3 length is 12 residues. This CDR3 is CSVEFSGGEQYF. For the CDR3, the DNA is TGCAGCGTTGAGTTTTCAGGGGGGGAGCAGTACTTC.

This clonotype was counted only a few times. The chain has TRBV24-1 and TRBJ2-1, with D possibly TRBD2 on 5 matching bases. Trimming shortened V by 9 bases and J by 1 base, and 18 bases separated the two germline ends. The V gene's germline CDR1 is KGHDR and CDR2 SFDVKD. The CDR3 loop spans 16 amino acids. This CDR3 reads CATGDTGIGSYNEQFF. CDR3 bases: TGTGCCACCGGGGATACGGGGATCGGTTCCTACAATGAGCAGTTCTTC.

The DNA for the CDR3 is TGTGCCAGCAGCCCGTTTGGGGGTTATGGCTACACCTTC. This gives the protein CASSPFGGYGYTF. V usage is TRBV7-2 and J usage is TRBJ1-2, with a possible D match to TRBD1 (5 bases). The CDR3 length is 13 residues. Germline V lookup: CDR1 SGHTA, CDR2 FQGNSA. V lost 5 bases, J lost 5 bases, and 12 bases lay in between. The full variable domain, in which reference TRBV7-2 and TRBJ1-2 provide the parts outside the CDR3, is GAGVSQSPSNKVTEKGKDVELRCDPISGHTALYWYRQSLGQGLEFLIYFQGNSAPDKSGLPSDRFSAERTGGSVSTLTIQRTQQEDSAVYLCASSPFGGYGYTFGSGTRLTVV.

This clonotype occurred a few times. The CDR3 region has the DNA TGTGCCAGCAGCGAGAGCGGGAGCCCAACCTACGAGCAGTACTTC. It translates to CASSESGSPTYEQYF. V usage is TRBV9 and J usage is TRBJ2-7; 8 bases agree with TRBD2. Germline trimming cut 3 bases from V and 2 bases from J; bases unmatched to any gene: 7. The CDR3 loop spans 15 amino acids. Germline V gene data show CDR1 as SGDLS and CDR2 as YYNGEE.

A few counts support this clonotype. The CDR3 loop reads CSARPGAISYEQYF. CDR3 in DNA: TGCAGTGCTAGGCCCGGGGCTATTTCCTACGAGCAGTACTTC. This chain uses TRBV20-1 with TRBJ2-7, with D possibly called TRBD1 or TRBD2 (5 bases each). The V end was cut by 3 bases, the J end by 1 base, with 13 bases between. The CDR3 has 14 residues. Looked up from germline, CDR1 is DFQATT and CDR2 is SNEGSKA (reference sequence).

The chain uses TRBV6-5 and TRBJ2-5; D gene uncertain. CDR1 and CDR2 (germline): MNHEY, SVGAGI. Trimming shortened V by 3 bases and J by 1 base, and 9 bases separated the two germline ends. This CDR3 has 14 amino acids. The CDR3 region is CASSYDWGQETQYF. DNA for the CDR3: TGTGCCAGCAGTTATGACTGGGGCCAAGAGACCCAGTACTTC.

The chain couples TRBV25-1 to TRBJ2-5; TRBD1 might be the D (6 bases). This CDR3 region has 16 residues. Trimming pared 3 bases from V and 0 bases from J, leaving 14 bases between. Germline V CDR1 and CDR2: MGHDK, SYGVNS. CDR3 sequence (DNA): TGTGCCAGCAGTGAGGGCAGAACAGGGAACCAAGAGACCCAGTACTTC. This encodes CASSEGRTGNQETQYF.

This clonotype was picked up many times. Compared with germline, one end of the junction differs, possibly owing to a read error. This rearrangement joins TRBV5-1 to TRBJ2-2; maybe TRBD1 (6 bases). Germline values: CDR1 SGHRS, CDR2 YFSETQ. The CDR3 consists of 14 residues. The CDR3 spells CASSLDRNTGELFF. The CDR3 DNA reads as TGTGCCAGCAGCTTGGACAGGAACACCGGGGAGCTGTTTTTT. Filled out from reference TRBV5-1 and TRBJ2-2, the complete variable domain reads KAGVTQTPRYLIKTRGQQVTLSCSPISGHRSVSWYQQTPGQGLQFLFEYFSETQRNKGNFPGRFSGRQFSNSRSEMNVSTLELGDSALYLCASSLDRNTGELFFGEGSRLTVL.

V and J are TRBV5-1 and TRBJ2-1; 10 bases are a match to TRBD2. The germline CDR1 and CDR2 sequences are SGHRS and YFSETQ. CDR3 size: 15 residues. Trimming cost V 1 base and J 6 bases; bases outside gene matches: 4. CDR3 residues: CASSLWPSGSNEQFF. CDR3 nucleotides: TGCGCCAGCAGCTTGTGGCCTAGCGGGAGCAATGAGCAGTTCTTC.

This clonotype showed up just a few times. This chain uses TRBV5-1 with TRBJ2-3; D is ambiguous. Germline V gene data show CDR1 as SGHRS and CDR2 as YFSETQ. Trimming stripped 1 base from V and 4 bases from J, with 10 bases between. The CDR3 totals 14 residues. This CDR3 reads CASSLFSAPDTQYF. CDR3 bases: TGCGCCAGCAGCTTGTTTTCGGCTCCAGATACGCAGTATTTT.